Below, 15 T cell receptor beta chains from the same sample are listed, as sequenced in a study of OX40 agonist ivuxolimab in advanced cancers. Library construction relied on the immunoSEQ multiplex PCR assay. The table was pulled from immuneACCESS by TCRdb, which kept in-frame rearrangements only. Such tables lose some clones; where checked, under half of the loss comes from unresolved V genes, and the rest has no known cause. For this sample the table gives approximately 61,000 clones, of which more than 80% were detected only once. The ten largest clones capture 1.5% to 2.5% of the sample. The sample was CD4+ or CD8+ T cells sorted from blood, taken in a trial of the OX40 agonist ivuxolimab. These receptors were obtained from an adult with an advanced solid tumor such as melanoma, head and neck, liver or kidney cancer.

V usage is TRBV2 and J usage is TRBJ2-1; 13 positions agree with TRBD2. CDR1 is SNHLY and CDR2 is FYNNEI in the germline V gene. J was trimmed by 5 bases and V by 7 bases; bases with no gene match: 2. This CDR3 contains 14 residues. CDR3 sequence reads: CASNGLAGDNEQFF. In DNA, the CDR3 is TGTGCCAGCAATGGACTAGCGGGGGACAATGAGCAGTTCTTC.

The rearrangement uses TRBV11-1 and TRBJ1-5; D remains ambiguous. The CDR3 consists of 13 residues. CDR1 and CDR2 (germline): SGHAT, FQDESV (reference sequence). Trimming left V 4 bases short and J 7 bases short, with 11 bases between. The CDR3 nucleotides read TGTGCCAGCAGCTCGGATCTTGGGCAGCCCCAGCATTTT. Translation gives CASSSDLGQPQHF.

The rearrangement uses TRBV2 and TRBJ1-5; D is uncertain. V was pared by 4 bases and J by 2 bases, with 15 bases between. The CDR3 totals 16 residues. CDR1 is SNHLY, CDR2 FYNNEI, per germline. The CDR3 DNA reads as TGTGCCAGCAGTGGCTCGGCCGGGGTTGGCAATCAGCCCCAGCATTTT. Protein product: CASSGSAGVGNQPQHF.

The rearrangement links TRBV29-1 to TRBJ1-5; possibly TRBD1 for D (5 bases). CDR1 and CDR2 from the germline V gene are SQVTM and ANQGSEA. The CDR3 is 14 residues long. The germline V and J ends were trimmed by 1 base and 9 bases, with 16 bases remaining between them. CDR3 protein: CSVEVAAVGGPQHF. In nucleotides, the CDR3 is TGCAGCGTTGAAGTGGCGGCGGTGGGGGGGCCCCAGCATTTT.

This clone appeared a few times. The genes are TRBV19 and TRBJ1-1; 8 bases are shared with TRBD1. This CDR3 is built from 15 residues. Germline lookup yields CDR1 LNHDA and CDR2 SQIVND (reference sequence). J gave up 1 base and V 4 bases, and 5 bases lay outside the gene matches. The CDR3, as DNA: TGTGCCAGTAGTACCTCAGACAGGGGGAACACTGAAGCTTTCTTT. Translated, it gives CASSTSDRGNTEAFF.

This chain uses TRBV5-1 with TRBJ1-2; no clear D gene. Trimming took 7 bases from V and 0 from J, leaving 16 bases between them. The CDR3 consists of 15 residues. CDR1 and CDR2 (germline): SGHRS, YFSETQ. The DNA of the CDR3 is TGCGCCAGCCGCGGAAACAGAGGTTCTAACTATGGCTACACCTTC. This encodes CASRGNRGSNYGYTF.

This clone was observed once. V usage is TRBV7-2 and J usage is TRBJ2-6; D is possibly TRBD2 (6 bases). The CDR3 is made up of 16 amino acids. Trimming cost V 5 bases and J 2 bases, with 13 bases left between them. The germline V gene has CDR1 SGHTA and CDR2 FQGNSA. CDR3 loop: CASSPYRRAGANVLTF. Written as DNA, the CDR3 is TGTGCCAGCAGCCCGTACAGGAGGGCTGGGGCCAACGTCCTGACTTTC.

The J gene is TRBJ2-7, the V gene TRBV27; 8 nucleotides line up with TRBD1. The germline CDR1 and CDR2 sequences are MNHEY and SMNVEV (reference sequence). The CDR3 length is 19 residues. Trimming took 5 bases from V and 0 from J; bases not matched to a gene: 18. The CDR3 nucleotides are TGTGCCAGCAGTCCATCCGCCGGGACAGGAAAACCGAGCTCCTACGAGCAGTACTTC. It yields the protein CASSPSAGTGKPSSYEQYF.

DNA for the CDR3: TGTGCCAGCAGCTTAGGAGAGGTGAGCAGTCAGTTCTTC. It is translated as CASSLGEVSSQFF. V usage is TRBV7-9 and J usage is TRBJ2-1; D is uncertain. Trimming pared 1 base from V and 13 bases from J, leaving 14 bases between. This CDR3 is 13 amino acids long. Germline assignment: CDR1 SEHNR and CDR2 FQNEAQ (reference sequence).

This rearrangement joins TRBV5-1 to TRBJ1-2; TRBD1 is a possible D gene (5 bases). This CDR3 comprises 16 residues. Trimming left V 4 bases short and J 4 bases short, with 20 bases between. Germline V gene sequence: CDR1 SGHRS, CDR2 YFSETQ. CDR3 nucleotide sequence: TGCGCCAGCAGCCTGGGAGGGGTACGGGCAATCTATGGCTACACCTTC. As protein: CASSLGGVRAIYGYTF.

This clone was seen only once. The chain has TRBV11-3 and TRBJ1-4; D unclear. CDR1 SGHNT and CDR2 YENEEA come from the germline V gene. The CDR3 is 15 amino acids. V lost 5 bases, J lost 3 bases, and 13 bases lay in between. The CDR3 bases are TGTGCCAGCAGCGGACGGGGTAGGGCTAATGAAAAACTGTTTTTT. Its translation is CASSGRGRANEKLFF. The whole variable domain, filled in from reference TRBV11-3 and TRBJ1-4, reads EAGVVQSPRYKIIEKKQPVAFWCNPISGHNTLYWYLQNLGQGPELLIRYENEEAVDDSQLPKDRFSAERLKGVDSTLKIQPAELGDSAVYLCASSGRGRANEKLFFGSGTQLSVL.

This clone rates as medium-sized. The V call is TRBV15, the J call TRBJ1-5, with a tentative D call TRBD1 (5 bases). Looked up from germline, CDR1 is LNHNV and CDR2 is YYDKDF (reference sequence). This CDR3 comprises 15 residues. Trimming cost V 8 bases and J 3 bases, with 17 bases left between them. CDR3 sequence (DNA): TGTGCCACCGCTGAGGGGACCATGGCCAATCAGCCCCAGCATTTT. Translation: CATAEGTMANQPQHF.

The chain has TRBV5-1 and TRBJ2-5, with unresolved D. CDR3 length equals 14 residues. Germline CDR1 reads SGHRS; CDR2 reads YFSETQ. The ends were cut back, 4 bases at V and 4 bases at J, with 14 bases in the middle. As DNA, the CDR3 is TGCGCCAGCAGCCAGGCGACCCCCGGAGAGACCCAGTACTTC. Protein product: CASSQATPGETQYF. Looking up the rest from reference TRBV5-1 and TRBJ2-5 gives the full variable domain: KAGVTQTPRYLIKTRGQQVTLSCSPISGHRSVSWYQQTPGQGLQFLFEYFSETQRNKGNFPGRFSGRQFSNSRSEMNVSTLELGDSALYLCASSQATPGETQYFGPGTRLLVL.

This clone was observed a single time. V gene TRBV5-1 combines with J gene TRBJ1-1; TRBD1 matches at 8 bases. There are 15 residues in the CDR3. Germline V gene lookup returns CDR1 SGHRS and CDR2 YFSETQ. V was pared by 4 bases and J by 1 base, with 6 bases of the junction left unmatched. CDR3 residues: CASSRLGQGNTEAFF. The CDR3 DNA is TGCGCCAGCAGCCGTCTCGGACAGGGGAACACTGAAGCTTTCTTT.

CDR3 protein: CASSWTSGTYTGELFF. DNA for the CDR3: TGTGCCAGCAGTTGGACTAGCGGGACTTACACCGGGGAGCTGTTTTTT. The chain is built from TRBV6-5 and TRBJ2-2; 12 bases map to TRBD2. Germline loops: CDR1 MNHEY, CDR2 SVGAGI. CDR3 length: 16 residues. The ends lost 4 bases at V and 3 bases at J; junction bases unmatched: 3.